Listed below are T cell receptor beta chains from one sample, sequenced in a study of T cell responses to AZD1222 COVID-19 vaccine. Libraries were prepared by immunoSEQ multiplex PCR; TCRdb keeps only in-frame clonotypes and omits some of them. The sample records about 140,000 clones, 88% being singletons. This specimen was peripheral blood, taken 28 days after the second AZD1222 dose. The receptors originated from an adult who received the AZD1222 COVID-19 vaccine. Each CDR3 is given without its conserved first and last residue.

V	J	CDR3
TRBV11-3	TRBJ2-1	ASSLGGRALGNEQF
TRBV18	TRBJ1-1	ASSPQRSEAF
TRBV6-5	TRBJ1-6	ASSYGQKNSPLH
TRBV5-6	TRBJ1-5	ASSLLGERGGGNQPQH
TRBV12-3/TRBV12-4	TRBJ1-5	ASSHTALALQH
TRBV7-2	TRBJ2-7	ASSSGTVYEQY
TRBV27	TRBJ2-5	ASSLIQGGYQETQY
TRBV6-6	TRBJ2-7	ASRLASEQY
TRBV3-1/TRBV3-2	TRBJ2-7	ASSQDRLAGFPAYEQY
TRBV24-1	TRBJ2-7	ATSDRYEQY
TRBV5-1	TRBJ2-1	ASSLGLNKNEQF
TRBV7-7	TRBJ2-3	ASSLAAGATQY
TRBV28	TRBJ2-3	ASQPAGGYHTDTQY
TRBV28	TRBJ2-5	ASKKGTLSPQY
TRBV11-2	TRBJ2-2	ASSPAGELF
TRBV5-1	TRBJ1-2	ASSQDGRYGYT
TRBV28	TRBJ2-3	ASSRLTSGGQGSTDTQY
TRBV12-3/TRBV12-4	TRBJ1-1	ASSLKSSTEAF
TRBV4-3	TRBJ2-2	ASSWAGELF
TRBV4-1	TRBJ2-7	ASSQDGRGEQY
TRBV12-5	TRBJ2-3	ASGLEGPQY
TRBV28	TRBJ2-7	ASSLVQGRYEQY
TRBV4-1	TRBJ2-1	ASSQVTRNEQF
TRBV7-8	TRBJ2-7	ASSRYQGGEQY
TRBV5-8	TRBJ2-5	ASSPARRGEETQY
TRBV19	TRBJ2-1	ASSTYSGLAGGPSQF
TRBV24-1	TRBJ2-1	ATSDSTRGVYNEQF
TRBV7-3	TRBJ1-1	ASSSGAGLAEAF
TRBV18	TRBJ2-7	ASSLQGEQY
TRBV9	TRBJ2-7	ASSVDGGEQY
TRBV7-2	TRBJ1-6	ASNLYRGTPLH
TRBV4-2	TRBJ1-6	ASSQAGQGNSPLH
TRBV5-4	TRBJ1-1	ASSHRDREAF
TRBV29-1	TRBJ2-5	SVEDQAGFGETQY
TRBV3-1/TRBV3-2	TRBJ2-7	ASSQDESRTTRWEQY
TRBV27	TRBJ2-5	ASSWGGAGETQY
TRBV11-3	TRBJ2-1	ASSLEGGNVYNEQF
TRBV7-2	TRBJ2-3	ASSLNVASTDTQY
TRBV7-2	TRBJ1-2	ASSLDGVGYGYT
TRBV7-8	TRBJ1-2	ASSTRDTWSYGYT
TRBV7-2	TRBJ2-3	ASSSRLEASTDTQY
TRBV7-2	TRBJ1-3	ASSLDRMRNTIY
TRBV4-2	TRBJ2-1	ASSQDRGATADEQF
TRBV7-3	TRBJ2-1	ASSSTSGTYNEQF
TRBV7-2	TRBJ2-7	ASRLRQDSSYEQY
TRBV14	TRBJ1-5	ASSQDTGGPQH
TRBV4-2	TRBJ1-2	ASNQNFGGLNYGYT